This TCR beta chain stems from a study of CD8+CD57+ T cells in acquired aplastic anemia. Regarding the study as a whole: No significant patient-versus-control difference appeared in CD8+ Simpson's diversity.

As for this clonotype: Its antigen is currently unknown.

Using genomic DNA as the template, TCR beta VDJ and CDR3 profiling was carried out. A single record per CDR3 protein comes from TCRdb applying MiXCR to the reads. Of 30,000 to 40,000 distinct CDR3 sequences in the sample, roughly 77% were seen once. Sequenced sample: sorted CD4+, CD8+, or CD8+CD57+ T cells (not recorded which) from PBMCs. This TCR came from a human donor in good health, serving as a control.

CDR3 sequence: CASSQQGLGNTIYF. The CDR3 DNA is TGTGCCAGCAGCCAACAGGGCCTTGGAAACACCATATATTTT. The V and J genes are TRBV14 and TRBJ1-3, with a tentative D call TRBD1 (5 bases). Germline lookup yields CDR1 SGHDN and CDR2 FVKESK. This CDR3 comprises 14 residues. With 2 bases removed from V and 3 bases from J, the gap between germline ends came to 8 bases.